The source of this TCR beta chain is a study of blood T cells in healthy people across ages. V was shortened by 6 bases and J by 4 bases, with 12 bases between the two germline ends. The length of the CDR3 is 12 residues. Germline-derived CDR1 and CDR2 are SQVTM and ANQGSEA. With a J-beta primer mix and a sample-barcoded 5' primer, a second PCR ran about 6 to 11 cycles. TCRdb itself ran the 5' RACE reads through MiXCR, one entry per CDR3 protein. The table has 1,800,000 or so distinct CDR3 sequences, about two fifths seen once. The sequence was obtained from a human donor in good health. Sequencing input: blood. The chain couples TRBV29-1 to TRBJ1-2, with D possibly being TRBD1 (5 bases). The CDR3 sequence: CSVLGLIYGYTF. In DNA form, the CDR3 reads TGCAGCGTCTTGGGGCTGATCTATGGCTACACCTTC.